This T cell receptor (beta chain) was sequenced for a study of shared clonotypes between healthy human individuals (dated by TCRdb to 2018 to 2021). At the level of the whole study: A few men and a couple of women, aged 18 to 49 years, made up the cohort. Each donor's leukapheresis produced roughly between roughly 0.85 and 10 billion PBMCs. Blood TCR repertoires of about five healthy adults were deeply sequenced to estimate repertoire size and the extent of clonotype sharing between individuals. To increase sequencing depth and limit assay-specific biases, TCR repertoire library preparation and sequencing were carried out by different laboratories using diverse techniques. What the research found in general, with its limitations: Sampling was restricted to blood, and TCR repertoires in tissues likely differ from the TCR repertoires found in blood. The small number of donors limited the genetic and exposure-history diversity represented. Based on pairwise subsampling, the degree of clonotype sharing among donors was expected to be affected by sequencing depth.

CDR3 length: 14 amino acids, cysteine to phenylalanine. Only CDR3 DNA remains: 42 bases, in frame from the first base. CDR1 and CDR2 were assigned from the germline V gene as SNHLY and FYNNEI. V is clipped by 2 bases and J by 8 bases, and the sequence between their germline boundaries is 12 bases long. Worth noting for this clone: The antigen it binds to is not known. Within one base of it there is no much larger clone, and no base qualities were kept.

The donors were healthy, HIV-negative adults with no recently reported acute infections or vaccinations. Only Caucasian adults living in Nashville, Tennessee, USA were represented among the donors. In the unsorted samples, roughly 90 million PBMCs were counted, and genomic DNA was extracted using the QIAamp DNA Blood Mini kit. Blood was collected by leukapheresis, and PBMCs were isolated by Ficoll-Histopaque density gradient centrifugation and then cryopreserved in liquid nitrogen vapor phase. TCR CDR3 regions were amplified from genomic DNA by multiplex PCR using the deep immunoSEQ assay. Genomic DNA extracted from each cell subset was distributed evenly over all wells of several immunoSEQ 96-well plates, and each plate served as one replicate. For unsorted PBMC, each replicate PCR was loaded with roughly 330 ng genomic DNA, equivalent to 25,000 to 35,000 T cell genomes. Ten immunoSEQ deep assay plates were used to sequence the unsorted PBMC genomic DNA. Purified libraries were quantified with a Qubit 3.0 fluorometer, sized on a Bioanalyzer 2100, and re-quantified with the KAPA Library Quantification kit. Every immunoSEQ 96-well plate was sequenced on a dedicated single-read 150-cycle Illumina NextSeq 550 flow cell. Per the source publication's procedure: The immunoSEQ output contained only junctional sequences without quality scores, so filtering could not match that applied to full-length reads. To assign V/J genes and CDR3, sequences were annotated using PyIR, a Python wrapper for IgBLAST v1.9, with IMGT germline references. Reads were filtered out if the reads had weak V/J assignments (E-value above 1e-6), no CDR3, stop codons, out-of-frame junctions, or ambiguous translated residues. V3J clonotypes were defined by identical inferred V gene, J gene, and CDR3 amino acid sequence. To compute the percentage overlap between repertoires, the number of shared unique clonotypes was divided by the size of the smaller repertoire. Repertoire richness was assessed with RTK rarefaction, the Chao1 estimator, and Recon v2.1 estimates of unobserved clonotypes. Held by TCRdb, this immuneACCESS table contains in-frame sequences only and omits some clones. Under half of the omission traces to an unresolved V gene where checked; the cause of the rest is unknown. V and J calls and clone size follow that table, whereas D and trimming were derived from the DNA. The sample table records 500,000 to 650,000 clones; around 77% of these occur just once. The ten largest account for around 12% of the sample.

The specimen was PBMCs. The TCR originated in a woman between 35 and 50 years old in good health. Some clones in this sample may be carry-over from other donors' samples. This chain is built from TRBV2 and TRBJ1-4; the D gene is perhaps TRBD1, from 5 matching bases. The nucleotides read TGTGCCAGCAGTGAATGGGCAGGGCGGGAAAAACTGTTTTTT. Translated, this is CASSEWAGREKLFF.